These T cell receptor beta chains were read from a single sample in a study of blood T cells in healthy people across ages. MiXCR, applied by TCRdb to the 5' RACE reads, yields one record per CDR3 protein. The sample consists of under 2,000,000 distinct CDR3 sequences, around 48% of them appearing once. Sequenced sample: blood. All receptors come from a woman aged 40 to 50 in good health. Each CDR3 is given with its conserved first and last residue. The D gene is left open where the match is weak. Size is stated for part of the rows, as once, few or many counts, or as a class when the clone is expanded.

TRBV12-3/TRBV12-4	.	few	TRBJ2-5	CASGPNKLVQETQYF	TGTGCCAGCGGCCCCAACAAGCTAGTACAAGAGACCCAGTACTTC
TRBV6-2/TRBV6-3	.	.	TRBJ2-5	CASLGPQETQYF	TGTGCCAGCTTGGGACCGCAAGAGACCCAGTACTTC
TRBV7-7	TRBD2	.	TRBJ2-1	CASSPLVAGGHNEQFF	TGTGCTAGCAGCCCTCTTGTCGCGGGGGGACACAATGAGCAGTTCTTC
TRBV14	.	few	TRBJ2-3	CASSRVPSTDTQYF	TGTGCCAGCAGCCGGGTCCCTTCCACAGATACGCAGTATTTT
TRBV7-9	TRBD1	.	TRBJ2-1	CASSPRTGVTEQFF	TGTGCCAGCAGCCCCCGGACAGGAGTGACCGAGCAGTTCTTC
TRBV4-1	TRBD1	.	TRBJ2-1	CASSPKGQAYNEQFF	TGCGCCAGCAGCCCGAAGGGACAGGCCTACAATGAGCAGTTCTTC
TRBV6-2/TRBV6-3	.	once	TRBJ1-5	CASSVLRPPYSNQPQHF	TGTGCCAGCTCGGTTTTGAGACCTCCCTATAGCAATCAGCCCCAGCATTTT
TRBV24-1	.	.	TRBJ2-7	CATSEADTLTYEQYF	TGTGCCACCAGTGAGGCGGACACGCTAACCTACGAGCAGTACTTC
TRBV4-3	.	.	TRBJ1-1	CASSPVKGDTEAFF	TGCGCCAGCAGCCCCGTAAAGGGGGACACTGAAGCTTTCTTT
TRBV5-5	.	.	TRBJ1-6	CASSLAYEAWNSPLHF	TGTGCCAGCAGCTTGGCCTATGAGGCCTGGAATTCACCCCTCCACTTT
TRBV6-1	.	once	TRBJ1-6	CASRLQGFDSPLHF	TGTGCCAGCAGGCTACAGGGTTTCGATTCACCCCTCCACTTT
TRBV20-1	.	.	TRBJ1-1	CSAPGTSGEAFF	TGCAGTGCGCCCGGGACCTCGGGTGAAGCTTTCTTT
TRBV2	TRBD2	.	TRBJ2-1	CASRLELALDEQFF	TGTGCCAGCAGACTTGAACTAGCGCTGGATGAGCAGTTCTTC
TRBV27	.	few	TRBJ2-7	CASSSVLFPSYEQYF	TGTGCCAGCAGTTCGGTGCTATTTCCTTCCTACGAGCAGTACTTC
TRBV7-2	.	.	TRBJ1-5	CASSLVGDSSSQPQHF	TGTGCCAGCAGCTTAGTAGGCGACAGTTCGAGTCAGCCCCAGCATTTT
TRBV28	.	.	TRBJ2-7	CASSFRQAASEQYF	TGTGCCAGCAGTTTTAGGCAGGCGGCCTCCGAGCAGTACTTC
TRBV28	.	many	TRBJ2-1	CASSLGFSYNEQFF	TGTGCCAGCAGCTTGGGTTTTTCCTACAATGAGCAGTTCTTC
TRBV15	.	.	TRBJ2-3	CATSTTDPIGSDTQYF	TGTGCCACCAGTACGACGGACCCCATCGGTAGTGATACGCAGTATTTT
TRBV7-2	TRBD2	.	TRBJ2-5	CASSLEAGVQETQYF	TGTGCCAGCAGCTTAGAAGCGGGGGTCCAAGAGACCCAGTACTTC
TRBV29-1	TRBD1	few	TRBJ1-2	CSVEGTGSYTF	TGCAGCGTTGAAGGGACAGGGAGCTACACCTTC
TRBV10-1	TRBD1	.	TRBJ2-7	CASSDFRGQGPSYEQYF	TGCGCCAGCAGTGATTTTCGAGGACAGGGGCCGTCCTACGAGCAGTACTTC
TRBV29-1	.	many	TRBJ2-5	CSVEDRRASGETQYF	TGCAGCGTTGAAGATCGGAGGGCGTCCGGGGAGACCCAGTACTTC
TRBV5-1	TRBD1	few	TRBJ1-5	CASSAGQNSNQPQHF	TGCGCCAGCAGCGCGGGACAGAATAGCAATCAGCCCCAGCATTTT
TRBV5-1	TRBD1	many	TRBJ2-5	CASSFWDRGETQYF	TGCGCCAGCAGCTTCTGGGACAGGGGAGAGACCCAGTACTTC
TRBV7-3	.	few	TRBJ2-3	CASSLPFPTDTQYF	TGTGCCAGCAGCTTACCCTTTCCCACAGATACGCAGTATTTT
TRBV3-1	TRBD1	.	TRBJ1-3	CASSPTGNGNTIYF	TGTGCCAGCAGCCCGACAGGGAACGGAAACACCATATATTTT
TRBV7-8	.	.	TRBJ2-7	CASSTRPNYEQYF	TGTGCCAGCAGCACCAGACCTAACTACGAGCAGTACTTC
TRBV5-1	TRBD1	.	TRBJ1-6	CAGSPGQPASPLHF	TGCGCCGGCAGCCCGGGACAGCCGGCTTCACCCCTCCACTTT
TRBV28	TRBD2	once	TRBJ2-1	CASTPLLSTSGGSYKEQFF	TGTGCCAGCACTCCCCTACTATCAACTAGCGGGGGGTCTTACAAGGAGCAGTTCTTC
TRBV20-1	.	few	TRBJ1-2	CSGLKDRGIGYTF	TGCAGTGGACTTAAGGACCGGGGGATAGGTTACACCTTC
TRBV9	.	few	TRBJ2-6	CASSVSGGAGANVLTF	TGTGCCAGCAGCGTATCTGGGGGTGCGGGGGCCAACGTCCTGACTTTC
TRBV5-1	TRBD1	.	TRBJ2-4	CASSTQTGAVVDIQYF	TGCGCCAGCAGCACCCAAACAGGGGCGGTCGTGGACATTCAGTACTTC
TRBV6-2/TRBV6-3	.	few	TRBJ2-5	CASSRRDIQETQYF	TGTGCCAGCAGCCGCCGGGACATCCAAGAGACCCAGTACTTC
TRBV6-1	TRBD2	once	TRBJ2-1	CASSELPGLAGGPGNEQFF	TGTGCCAGCAGTGAACTACCTGGACTAGCGGGGGGCCCCGGCAATGAGCAGTTCTTC
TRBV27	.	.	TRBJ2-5	CASSRRTGSLGNEQYF	TGTGCCAGCAGTCGACGAACAGGGAGTTTAGGCAATGAGCAGTACTTC
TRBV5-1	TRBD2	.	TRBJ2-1	CASSGHRGDAYNEQFF	TGCGCCAGCAGCGGACACCGGGGGGACGCCTACAATGAGCAGTTCTTC
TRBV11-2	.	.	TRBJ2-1	CASSLMGVGSYNEQFF	TGTGCCAGCAGCTTAATGGGGGTAGGCTCCTACAATGAGCAGTTCTTC
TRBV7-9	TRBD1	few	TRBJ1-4	CASSTRQGLEKLFF	TGTGCCAGCAGCACACGACAGGGACTCGAAAAACTGTTTTTT
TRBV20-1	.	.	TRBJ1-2	CSARDGASYGYTF	TGCAGTGCTAGAGATGGGGCAAGCTATGGCTACACCTTC
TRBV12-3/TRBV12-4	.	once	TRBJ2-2	CASSLTVSGGELFF	TGTGCCAGCAGTTTAACCGTGAGCGGCGGGGAGCTGTTTTTT
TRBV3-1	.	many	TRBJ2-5	CASSPQGTQETQYF	TGTGCCAGCAGCCCTCAGGGGACGCAAGAGACCCAGTACTTC
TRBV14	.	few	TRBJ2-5	CASSPGARSQETQYF	TGTGCCAGCAGCCCAGGAGCGCGGTCCCAAGAGACCCAGTACTTC
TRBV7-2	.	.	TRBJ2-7	CASTLTDRHEQYF	TGTGCCAGCACCCTGACAGATAGACACGAGCAGTACTTC
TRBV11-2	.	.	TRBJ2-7	CASSFGTGGSYNEQYF	TGTGCCAGCAGCTTCGGTACGGGGGGCTCCTACAATGAGCAGTACTTC
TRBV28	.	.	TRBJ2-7	CASMGGVTYEQYF	TGTGCCAGCATGGGGGGCGTAACGTACGAGCAGTACTTC
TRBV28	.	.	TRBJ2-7	CASSSATGSYEQYF	TGTGCCAGCAGTTCTGCGACGGGCTCCTACGAGCAGTACTTC